The 5 T cell receptor beta chains listed next were all sequenced from one sample in a study of patients and donors after allogeneic stem cell transplantation (dated by TCRdb to 2019 to 2021). Library preparation was by RT-PCR. Sequencer: NextSeq 550. TCRdb handled the public reads itself, with Q25 trimming in fastp and clone calling in MiXCR, and kept productive beta chains. Each CDR3 protein gets just one entry, which takes the most common genes and DNA from the rows behind it. Counted in this sample were roughly 180,000 distinct CDR3 sequences; less than 45% of them appeared once. 33% of the sample is held by the ten biggest clonotypes. Material: blood, either unsorted or a sorted T cell fraction (not recorded which). The receptors come from a human donor who was either an allogeneic HSCT recipient or a stem cell or donor lymphocyte infusion donor (not recorded which). It is not recorded whose cells these are; they may come from a transplant donor.

This chain uses TRBV12-3 or TRBV12-4 with TRBJ1-1, with D maybe TRBD1 (5 bases). The CDR3 extends over 16 amino acids. Between the trimmed V and J ends, which lost 2 bases and 1 base, there was a span of 14 bases. The CDR3 nucleotides are TGTGCCAGCAGTTTAAGCCAGGGACCGAAGAACACTGAAGCTTTCTTT. Its protein is CASSLSQGPKNTEAFF.

The table lists this clonotype with a few counts. The chain links TRBV19 to TRBJ1-5, with 8 bases aligning to TRBD1. The junction had 4 bases not matched to a gene; V was cut back by 5 bases and J by 1 base. This CDR3 comprises 15 residues. Germline V gene sequence: CDR1 LNHDA, CDR2 SQIVND (reference sequence). In DNA, the CDR3 is TGTGCCAGTAGTGCGGACAGGGCGAGCAATCAGCCCCAGCATTTT. Residues: CASSADRASNQPQHF.

This chain joins TRBV6-2 or TRBV6-3 and TRBJ1-5, with D hard to call. In germline, CDR1 is MNHEY, CDR2 SVGEGT. This CDR3 comprises 12 residues. V dropped 7 bases and J dropped 3 bases, with 7 bases sitting between them. DNA of the CDR3: TGTGCCAGCAACCTGGACAATCAGCCCCAGCATTTT. This encodes CASNLDNQPQHF.

CDR3: CASSRDRGYGYTF. In DNA, the CDR3 is TGTGCCAGCAGCAGGGACAGGGGCTATGGCTACACCTTC. This rearrangement joins TRBV12-3 or TRBV12-4 to TRBJ1-2; 10 nucleotides match TRBD1. The ends lost 6 bases at V and 4 bases at J; junction bases unmatched: 2. This CDR3 contains 13 residues.

The rearrangement joins TRBV29-1 to TRBJ1-1; 7 bases are a match to TRBD1. Germline CDR1 reads SQVTM; CDR2 reads ANQGSEA. The CDR3 has 15 residues. V dropped 4 bases and J dropped 2; count of bases not matched to a gene: 10. CDR3 in DNA: TGCAGCGTTGGGCAGACAGGGCCCAGCAACACTGAAGCTTTCTTT. Amino acids: CSVGQTGPSNTEAFF.